Reported below is one T cell receptor beta chain. Its antigen is not identified. With 5 bases removed from V and 10 bases from J, the gap between germline ends came to 16 bases. Germline V lookup: CDR1 MDHEN, CDR2 SYDVKM. The CDR3 contains 13 residues. TCR templates, roughly 100,000 per sample, were assayed. The table came from immunoSEQ multiplex PCR; TCRdb's copy has only in-frame clones and leaves some out. The sample has tens of thousands of clones; about 97% are singletons. This record comes from a study of siplizumab effects on memory and regulatory T cells. Study-level findings and limits: Of the proliferating CD4+ or CD8+ clones, roughly 75-97% lacked a naive or memory phenotype that could be assigned. Naive T cell populations appeared to exhibit greater diversity than memory cells and appeared to be major alloresponse contributors.

The TCR sequence derives from a human donor in good health. The rearrangement links TRBV28 to TRBJ2-3; D might be TRBD2 (5 bases). The specimen was naive CD4+ T cells sorted from blood. The CDR3 DNA reads TGTGCCAGCAGTCTAAAGGCAAGCGGAGCGCAGTATTTT. This encodes CASSLKASGAQYF.